This TCR beta chain stems from a study of blood T cell repertoires in COVID-19. Study overall: Samples representing acute and convalescent COVID-19 were sourced from the United States, Italy and Spain. From T cells, B-cell-depleted T cells, or PBMCs came the material, which was cDNA or gDNA.

Produced via immunoSEQ multiplex PCR; TCRdb's table is partial and in-frame only. The repertoire holds some 400,000 clones, with about nine tenths as singletons. Enrollees, about 18 to 89 years old, lived in about two dozen US areas. Participant-reported clinical history was the basis for cohort assignment. The CDR3 is 15 amino acids. The J segment lost 6 bases and the V segment lost 5 bases, leaving 11 bases of the junction unmatched. CDR1 is SQVTM and CDR2 is ANQGSEA in the germline V gene. The rearrangement links TRBV29-1 to TRBJ2-2; 8 nucleotides line up with TRBD2. The source is a woman between 25 and 40 years old who had recovered from COVID-19. The sample taken for sequencing was PBMCs or T cells enriched from blood (not recorded which). CDR3 bases: TGCAGCGTTCGCAGCGGGAGTGATCGCGCCGGGGAGCTGTTTTTT. Its translation is CSVRSGSDRAGELFF.